These 10 T cell receptor beta chains came from one sample sequenced in a study of blood T cells in healthy people across ages. For the second PCR, which ran for about 6 to 12 cycles, a sample-barcoded 5' primer and a J-beta primer mix were used. A single record per CDR3 protein comes from TCRdb applying MiXCR to the 5' RACE reads. The table lists 1.8 million or so distinct CDR3 sequences, about 39% of them singletons. The sample comprised blood. The origin of the receptors is a human donor in good health.

This clonotype was counted at least ten times. This chain uses TRBV7-2 with TRBJ2-7; D may be TRBD2 (7 bases). Trimming shortened V by 5 bases and J by 2 bases, and 10 bases separated the two germline ends. Germline CDR1 and CDR2: SGHTA and FQGNSA. This CDR3 contains 13 residues. CDR3 nucleotides: TGTGCCAGCAGCGGGGGGGCTACCTACGAGCAGTACTTC. It is translated as CASSGGATYEQYF.

This clonotype was seen a single time. At one end, the junction sequence differs from germline, possibly due to a read error. The chain links TRBV12-3 or TRBV12-4 to TRBJ2-4; no clear D gene. The DNA end favors TRBJ2-7, so the J call may be wrong. This CDR3 has 16 amino acids. CDR3 nucleotide sequence: TGTGCCAGCAGTCGCCGGACCGACTCCTACTCCCACGAGCAGTACTTC. Its protein product is CASSRRTDSYSHEQYF.

This sequence joins TRBV20-1 and TRBJ1-3; 12 bases are shared with TRBD1. The junction had 4 bases not matched to a gene; V was cut back by 1 base and J by 6 bases. The CDR3 extends over 15 amino acids. CDR1 is DFQATT and CDR2 is SNEGSKA in the germline V gene (reference sequence). The chain's CDR3 is CSARGGQGAENTIYF. The CDR3 coding sequence is TGCAGTGCTAGAGGGGGACAGGGGGCCGAAAACACCATATATTTT.

This clonotype came up a few times. The chain joins TRBV4-1 to TRBJ2-4, with D possibly being TRBD1 (6 bases). The DNA end favors TRBJ2-7, so the J call may be wrong. Per the germline V gene, CDR1 is MGHRA and CDR2 is YSYEKL. The CDR3 is made up of 15 amino acids. The CDR3 DNA reads TGCGCCAGCAGCCCCCTAGGTGAAGGGGGCTACGAGCAGTACTTC. Its protein product is CASSPLGEGGYEQYF.

Many counts were recorded for this clonotype. V is TRBV20-1 and J is TRBJ1-1; no reliable D call. V lost 0 bases and J 8 bases, leaving 7 bases between the germline ends. Germline CDR1 reads DFQATT; CDR2 reads SNEGSKA (reference sequence). CDR3 size: 11 residues. CDR3 DNA: TGCAGTGCTAGAGAGGGTCTAGAAGCTTTCTTT. Protein sequence: CSAREGLEAFF.

This clonotype was recorded many times. It may be a read error: a sequence one base away is much more abundant. The chain recombines TRBV15 with TRBJ2-6; the match to TRBD1 covers 7 bases. The CDR3 is 15 residues long. Germline CDR1 LNHNV, CDR2 YYDKDF (reference sequence). CDR3 region: CATSRGQGGANVRTF. For the CDR3, the DNA is TGTGCCACCAGCAGAGGACAGGGTGGGGCCAACGTCCGGACTTTC.

This clonotype came up a few times. The V and J genes are TRBV20-1 and TRBJ1-1; D is ambiguous. The CDR3 covers 14 residues. With 4 bases removed from V and 2 bases from J, the gap between germline ends came to 14 bases. The V gene's germline CDR1 is DFQATT and CDR2 SNEGSKA (reference sequence). CDR3 in amino acids: CSAIDGPLNTEAFF. DNA of the CDR3: TGCAGTGCTATAGACGGACCCTTAAACACTGAAGCTTTCTTT.

The CDR3 coding sequence is TGCAGCGTTGCAACAGGGAGCCCCTACGAGCAGTACTTC. Translation gives CSVATGSPYEQYF. J is TRBJ2-7 and V is TRBV29-1, with D tentatively TRBD1 (6 bases). V was cut by 4 bases and J by 2 bases, with 12 bases left in between. This CDR3 is 13 amino acids long. Per the germline V gene, CDR1 is SQVTM and CDR2 is ANQGSEA.

The chain recombines TRBV12-3 or TRBV12-4 with TRBJ2-3; a weak D match, TRBD2 (5 bases). Trimming pared 7 bases from V and 2 bases from J, leaving 13 bases between. This CDR3 contains 14 residues. CDR3 loop: CASTFPGYTDTQYF. The CDR3 nucleotides read TGTGCCAGCACTTTTCCGGGGTACACAGATACGCAGTATTTT.

This clonotype was detected many times. V gene TRBV4-3 combines with J gene TRBJ1-2; unclear D gene. This CDR3 contains 14 residues. The germline CDR1 and CDR2 sequences are LGHNA and YSLEER. The germline V and J ends were trimmed by 0 bases and 0 bases, with 5 bases remaining between them. CDR3 nucleotide sequence: TGCGCCAGCAGCCAAGACCGATCTAACTATGGCTACACCTTC. Its translation is CASSQDRSNYGYTF.